The rows below give T cell receptor beta chains drawn from one sample of a study of T-cell reconstitution after alpha-beta-depleted transplantation in children. MiXCR, applied by TCRdb to the PCR reads, yields one record per CDR3 protein. The sample lists 90,000 to 100,000 distinct CDR3 sequences, under 25% occurring once. This specimen was PBMCs, taken before TCRalphabeta/CD19-depleted stem cell transplant. Receptor source: a boy aged 2-9 years with acute lymphoblastic leukemia, due to receive a stem cell transplant. Both conserved end residues are part of each CDR3. The order of the fields is clone size, V gene, J gene, D gene, CDR3 DNA, CDR3 protein. D genes are given only for firm matches. Expanded clones get a size class; other rows say once, few or many, or leave the size out.

>.|TRBV25-1|TRBJ1-4|TRBD1
TGTGCCAGCCAGGGACAGGGGGCGGGTGAAAAACTGTTTTTT
CASQGQGAGEKLFF
>.|TRBV20-1|TRBJ2-3|.
TGCAGTGCTAGTTTGGGCGGTCCCGTCGTGGATACGCAGTATTTT
CSASLGGPVVDTQYF
>many|TRBV7-3|TRBJ2-3|TRBD1
TGTGCCAGCAGCCCGGACTCAGGGGGTACAGATACGCAGTATTTT
CASSPDSGGTDTQYF
>.|TRBV12-3/TRBV12-4|TRBJ2-3|.
TGTGCCAGCAGTTTCGTTGAGGGCCATAGGGATACGCAGTATTTT
CASSFVEGHRDTQYF
>.|TRBV7-2|TRBJ2-7|TRBD1
TGTGCCAGCAGCTTCAGACAGGGGTACGAGCAGTACTTC
CASSFRQGYEQYF
>.|TRBV12-3/TRBV12-4|TRBJ2-3|.
TGTGCCAGCCGGGCGTCAGGGACTCGCACAGATACGCAGTATTTT
CASRASGTRTDTQYF
>many|TRBV20-1|TRBJ1-1|.
TGCAGTGCTAAGGTGAACACTGAAGCTTTCTTT
CSAKVNTEAFF
>.|TRBV12-3/TRBV12-4|TRBJ2-7|TRBD2
TGTGCTAGCAGCCGGACTAGCGGGAGTACCTACGAGCATTACTTC
CASSRTSGSTYEHYF
>.|TRBV6-2/TRBV6-3|TRBJ2-3|TRBD2
TGTGCCAGCAGGGGACTAGCGGTGTCGTCAGATACGCAGTATTTT
CASRGLAVSSDTQYF
>.|TRBV28|TRBJ1-1|.
TGTGCCAGCAGTTTATCGCGACGCGGCACTGAAGCTTTCTTT
CASSLSRRGTEAFF
>few|TRBV20-1|TRBJ1-1|.
TGCAGTGCCCCGAGTCAGGTCAGGGCTCGGACTGAAGCTTTCTTT
CSAPSQVRARTEAFF
>.|TRBV4-3|TRBJ2-4|TRBD2
TGCGCCAGCAGCCAAGCTTACCCGTTAGCGGGGGACATTCAGTACTTC
CASSQAYPLAGDIQYF
>few|TRBV6-2/TRBV6-3|TRBJ2-2|.
TGTGCCAGCAGTTACTCGACAGGCGCGAACACCGGGGAGCTGTTTTTT
CASSYSTGANTGELFF
>.|TRBV5-1|TRBJ2-2|.
TGCGCCAGCAGCTTGGAGGGTAGCGGAGGGGCCACCGGGGAGCTGTTTTTT
CASSLEGSGGATGELFF
>.|TRBV3-1|TRBJ2-3|TRBD2
TGTGCCAGCAGCCAAGGCGCTGGACTAGCGTCTGTATCTCCGTTGGATACGCAGTATTTT
CASSQGAGLASVSPLDTQYF
>.|TRBV7-2|TRBJ1-2|.
TGTGCCAGCAGCAAATCGACAGGATCGTACTATGGCTACACCTTC
CASSKSTGSYYGYTF
>.|TRBV7-2|TRBJ1-4|.
TGTGCCAGCAGCTTAGAAGTTAATAAAAAACTGTTTTTT
CASSLEVNKKLFF
>few|TRBV29-1|TRBJ2-7|TRBD1
TGCAGCGTAGAGACAGGGACCTCCTACGAGCAGTACTTC
CSVETGTSYEQYF
>few|TRBV7-8|TRBJ2-7|.
TGTGCCAGCAGGCCATTAAAGACAGCCTCCTACGAGCAGTACTTC
CASRPLKTASYEQYF
>.|TRBV20-1|TRBJ1-6|.
TGCAGTGCTAGACGGGACAAAAATTCACCCCTCCACTTT
CSARRDKNSPLHF
>many|TRBV29-1|TRBJ1-1|.
TGCAGCGTTGCTGTTGGGGTTAACACTGAAGCTTTCTTT
CSVAVGVNTEAFF
>many|TRBV9|TRBJ2-2|.
TGTGCCAGCAGCGGGGACGCGAACACCGGGGAGCTGTTTTTT
CASSGDANTGELFF
>.|TRBV5-5|TRBJ2-7|.
TGTGCCAGCAGGGGAGGGGGCTACGAGCAGTACTTC
CASRGGGYEQYF
>.|TRBV7-8|TRBJ2-7|.
TGTGCCAGCAGCGTTCTCAGGGGAATCTCCTACGAGCAGTACTTC
CASSVLRGISYEQYF
>.|TRBV27|TRBJ2-3|TRBD1
TGTGCCAGCAGTTTCGGCCAGGGGGCTTCGGGAGATACGCAGTATTTT
CASSFGQGASGDTQYF
>.|TRBV25-1|TRBJ2-1|.
TGTGCCAGCAGTGAAAATCCCTCAACAGGCCGCAATGAGCAGTTCTTC
CASSENPSTGRNEQFF
>.|TRBV30|TRBJ2-3|.
TGTGCCTGGAATGTAGCAAGCACAGATACGCAGTATTTT
CAWNVASTDTQYF
>few|TRBV20-1|TRBJ2-2|.
TGCAGTGCTAGGGGGGCTAGCATTGCCGGGGAGCTGTTTTTT
CSARGASIAGELFF
>.|TRBV2|TRBJ2-2|.
TGTGCCAGCAAGGATAAAGGAGACGTCACCGGGGAGCTGTTTTTT
CASKDKGDVTGELFF
>few|TRBV7-2|TRBJ1-2|.
TGTGCCAGCAGCCGCCCGGGGGGAGTCGGCTATGGCTACACCTTC
CASSRPGGVGYGYTF
>few|TRBV7-3|TRBJ2-2|.
TGTGCCAGCAGCAGGGGGGTCGCCGGGGAGCTGTTTTTT
CASSRGVAGELFF
>many|TRBV7-8|TRBJ2-5|TRBD2
TGTGCCAGCAGCCTCCGGACTAGCGGAGGGGGAGAGACCCAGTACTTC
CASSLRTSGGGETQYF
>.|TRBV7-9|TRBJ2-1|.
TGTGCCAGCAGCTTAGCTCGGAACGAGCAGTTCTTC
CASSLARNEQFF
>few|TRBV15|TRBJ2-6|TRBD1
TGTGCCACCAGCATTTTGACAGGGGACTCTGGGGCCAACGTCCTGACTTTC
CATSILTGDSGANVLTF
>many|TRBV3-1|TRBJ2-1|.
TGTGCCAGCAGCCAAGAGGGGCTTCCGAGCTCCTACAATGAGCAGTTCTTC
CASSQEGLPSSYNEQFF
>many|TRBV9|TRBJ2-1|.
TGTGCCAGCAGCGTAGCGGGGGCGCCTAACAATGAGCAGTTCTTC
CASSVAGAPNNEQFF
>few|TRBV20-1|TRBJ2-1|.
TGCAGTGCACGGGACACTTACAATGAGCAGTTCTTC
CSARDTYNEQFF
>few|TRBV9|TRBJ2-2|.
TGTGCCAGCAGCGTAGCCAGCGGAGGATTCACCGGGGAGCTGTTTTTT
CASSVASGGFTGELFF
>.|TRBV18|TRBJ2-3|.
TGTGCCAGCTCACTCCTATCGGGGGATACGCAGTATTTT
CASSLLSGDTQYF
>few|TRBV10-3|TRBJ2-3|.
TGTGCCATCAGTGAGTCTGTGGGAACCGATACGCAGTATTTT
CAISESVGTDTQYF
>.|TRBV7-6|TRBJ2-5|TRBD2
TGTGCCAGCAAACCCAGCGGGGGGGAGACCCAGTACTTC
CASKPSGGETQYF
>few|TRBV20-1|TRBJ1-5|.
TGCAGTGCTTCTAAAACCGGGACACGGGTTGGCAATCAGCCCCAGCATTTT
CSASKTGTRVGNQPQHF
>.|TRBV5-1|TRBJ2-5|.
TGCGCCAGCAGCTTGGTGATGGGTGGAGAGACCCAGTACTTC
CASSLVMGGETQYF
>few|TRBV29-1|TRBJ2-4|.
TGCAGCGTTGGAGGCGGTGGCGGAGGGCTACAGGGAGGAAACATTCAGTACTTC
CSVGGGGGGLQGGNIQYF
>.|TRBV24-1|TRBJ2-3|.
TGTGCCACCAACGGGGGAGCAAACACAGATACGCAGTATTTT
CATNGGANTDTQYF
>few|TRBV6-1|TRBJ1-4|.
TGTGCCAGCAGTGAAGCTCGAGGCGCAACTAATGAAAAACTGTTTTTT
CASSEARGATNEKLFF
>.|TRBV5-1|TRBJ2-5|TRBD2
TGCGCCAGCAGGGGCACGGGACTAGCGGAGGGGGCCCAGGAGACCCAGTACTTC
CASRGTGLAEGAQETQYF
>.|TRBV5-1|TRBJ1-4|.
TGCGCCAGCAGCTTGGGGGCGCGAGGAGAAAAACTGTTTTTT
CASSLGARGEKLFF
>many|TRBV28|TRBJ2-6|.
TGTGCCAGCCGGACAATTGGGGCCAACGTCCTGACTTTC
CASRTIGANVLTF
>.|TRBV5-1|TRBJ2-7|.
TGCCCCAGCAGCTTGAGTACTAGTGGCGAGCAGTACTTC
CPSSLSTSGEQYF
>few|TRBV28|TRBJ2-3|.
TGTGCCAGCAGTTTAATAGTCCAGCGGAGGCCACGAGATACGCAGTATTTT
CASSLIVQRRPRDTQYF